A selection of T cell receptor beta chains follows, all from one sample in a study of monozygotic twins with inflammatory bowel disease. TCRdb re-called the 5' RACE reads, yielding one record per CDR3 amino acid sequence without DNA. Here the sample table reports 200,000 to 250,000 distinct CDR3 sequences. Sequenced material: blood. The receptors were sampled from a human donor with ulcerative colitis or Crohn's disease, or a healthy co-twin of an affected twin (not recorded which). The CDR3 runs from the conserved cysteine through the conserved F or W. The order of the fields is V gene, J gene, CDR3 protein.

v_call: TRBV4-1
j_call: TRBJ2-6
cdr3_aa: CASSQDNAGANVLTF

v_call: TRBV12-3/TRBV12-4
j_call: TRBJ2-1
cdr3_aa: CASSFPKYQRNEQFF

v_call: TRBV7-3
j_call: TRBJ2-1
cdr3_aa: CASSLGTSRREQFF

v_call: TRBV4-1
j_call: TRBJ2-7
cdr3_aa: CASSWDPREQYF

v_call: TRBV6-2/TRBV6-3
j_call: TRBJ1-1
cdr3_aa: CASGERTGGMNTEAFF

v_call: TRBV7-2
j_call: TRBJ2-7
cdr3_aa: CASSLVWLAGGYEQYF

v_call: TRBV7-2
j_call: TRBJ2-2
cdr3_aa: CASSLGLAASTGELFF

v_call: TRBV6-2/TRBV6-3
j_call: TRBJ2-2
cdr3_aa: CASSYAPGVKDTGELFF

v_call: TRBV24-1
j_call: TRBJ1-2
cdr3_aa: CATSGEAGRYTF

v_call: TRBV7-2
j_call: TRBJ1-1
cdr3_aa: CASSPWGTTGENAFF

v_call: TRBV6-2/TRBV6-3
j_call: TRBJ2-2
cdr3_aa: CASSYPVRHANTGELFF

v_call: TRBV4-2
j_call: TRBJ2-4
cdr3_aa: CASSQGRGYHQYF

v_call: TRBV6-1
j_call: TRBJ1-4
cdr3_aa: CASSEGRGTGLRRLFF

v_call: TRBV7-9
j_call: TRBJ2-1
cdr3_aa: CASWDSYYNEQFF

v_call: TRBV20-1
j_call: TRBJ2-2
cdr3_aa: CSARRGGTGELFF

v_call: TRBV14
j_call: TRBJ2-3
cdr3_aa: CASSQDLSGRLDTQYF

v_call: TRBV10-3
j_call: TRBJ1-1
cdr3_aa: CAISEYVYTEAFF

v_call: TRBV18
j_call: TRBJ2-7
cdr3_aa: CASSRPGRTYEQYF

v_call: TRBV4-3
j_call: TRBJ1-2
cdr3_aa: CASSQGTYGYTF

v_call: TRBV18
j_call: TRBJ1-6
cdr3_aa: CASSPRSGGTSYNSPLHF

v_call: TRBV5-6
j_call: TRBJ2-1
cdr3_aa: CASTLPKGPGLFF

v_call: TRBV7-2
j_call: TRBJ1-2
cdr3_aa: CASSLAEAGGIDGYTF

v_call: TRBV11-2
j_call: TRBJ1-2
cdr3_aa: CASTLDPGDSLFNYGYTF

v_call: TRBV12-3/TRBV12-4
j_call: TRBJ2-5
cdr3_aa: CASSRVAGGKFRETQYF

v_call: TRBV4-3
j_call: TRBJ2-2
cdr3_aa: CASSQSLAGVHGELFF

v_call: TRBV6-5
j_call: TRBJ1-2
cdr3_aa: CASSYSARSSGYGYTF

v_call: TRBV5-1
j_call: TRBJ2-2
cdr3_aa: CASSPGQGLNTGELFF

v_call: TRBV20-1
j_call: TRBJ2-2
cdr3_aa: CSAKVPSGVPGELFF

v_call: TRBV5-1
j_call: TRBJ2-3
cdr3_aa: CASSHGRGADKSDTQYF

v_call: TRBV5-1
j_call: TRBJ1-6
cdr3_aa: CASSLTGINSPLHF

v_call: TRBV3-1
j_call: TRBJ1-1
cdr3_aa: CASSQDGGTEAFF

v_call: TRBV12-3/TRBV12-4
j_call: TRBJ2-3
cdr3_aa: CASRGVGAADTQYF

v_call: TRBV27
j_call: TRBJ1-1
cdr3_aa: CASSLSGSEAFF

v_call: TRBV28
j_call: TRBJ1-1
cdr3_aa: CASSPRQGALGKTEAFF

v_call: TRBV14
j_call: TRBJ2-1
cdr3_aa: CASSQDRDSGMVEQFF

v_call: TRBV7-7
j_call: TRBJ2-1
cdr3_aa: CASSSTSGSWDEQFF

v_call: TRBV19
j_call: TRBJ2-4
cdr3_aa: CASNEGGSPLGAKNIQYF

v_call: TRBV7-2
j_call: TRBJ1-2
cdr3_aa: CASSLVGGGYTF

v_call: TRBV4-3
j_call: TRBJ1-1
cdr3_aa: CASSQAGGAEAFF

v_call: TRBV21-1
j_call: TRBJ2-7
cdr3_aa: CASQISGSRYEQYF